This TCR beta chain was captured in a study of blood T cell repertoires in COVID-19. Germline CDR1 LNHNV, CDR2 YYDKDF (reference sequence). This CDR3 has 16 amino acids. J gave up 5 bases and V 0 bases, and 7 bases lay outside the gene matches. This clone occurred a few times. The data were produced by immunoSEQ multiplex PCR, yet TCRdb's version contains in-frame clones alone and is incomplete. The sample includes hundreds of thousands of clones, approximately 92% of them seen just once. The sequenced material came from PBMCs or T cells enriched from blood (not recorded which). The sequence derives from a woman between 18 and 29 years old who had recovered from COVID-19. This chain connects TRBV15 to TRBJ1-1; 9 nucleotides match TRBD1. The CDR3: CATSRDNRGLSTEAFF. The CDR3 coding sequence is TGTGCCACCAGCAGAGATAACAGGGGGCTAAGTACTGAAGCTTTCTTT.